A single sample gave rise to the 32 T cell receptor beta chains below, sequenced in a study of response to subunit inactivated influenza vaccine. TCRdb re-called the RT-PCR reads through MiXCR, storing one row per CDR3 protein. The table records 500,000 to 650,000 distinct CDR3 sequences, about 7.6% of them present only once. The sample here was PBMCs from blood, taken less than 25 months after vaccination. The origin of the receptors is a man aged 50-75 years who received an inactivated influenza vaccine.

Many counts were recorded for this clonotype. This chain uses TRBV20-1 with TRBJ2-1, with D maybe TRBD1 (7 bases). Per the germline V gene, CDR1 is DFQATT and CDR2 is SNEGSKA (reference sequence). The germline V and J ends were trimmed by 6 bases and 0 bases, with 15 bases remaining between them. The CDR3 extends over 15 amino acids. CDR3 sequence reads: CSALRGESSYNEQFF. CDR3 nucleotides: TGCAGTGCGCTCAGGGGGGAAAGCTCCTACAATGAGCAGTTCTTC.

The gene calls are TRBV2 and TRBJ2-2; D ambiguous. Trimming took 8 bases from V and 4 from J, leaving 14 bases between them. CDR1 SNHLY and CDR2 FYNNEI come from the germline V gene. This CDR3 has 14 residues. Here the CDR3 reads CASRFKKGTGELFF. CDR3 sequence (DNA): TGTGCCAGCCGATTTAAGAAGGGCACCGGGGAGCTGTTTTTT.

In its sample, this clonotype was seen a few times. The chain uses TRBV15 and TRBJ2-5; no reliable D call. CDR3 length: 14 residues. In germline, CDR1 is LNHNV, CDR2 YYDKDF (reference sequence). Deletions cut 0 bases from V and 1 base from J, with 6 bases between. CDR3: CATSREYLQETQYF. CDR3 coding DNA: TGTGCCACCAGCAGAGAGTACCTCCAAGAGACCCAGTACTTC.

This clonotype was counted a few times. The gene calls are TRBV12-3 or TRBV12-4 and TRBJ2-1, with 9 bases that match TRBD2. V lost 5 bases to trimming and J lost 0 bases; unmatched junction nucleotides: 8. The CDR3 consists of 17 residues. CDR3 loop: CASSRWLAGVSYNEQFF. CDR3 sequence (DNA): TGTGCCAGCAGTAGATGGTTAGCGGGGGTCTCCTACAATGAGCAGTTCTTC.

In this sample, this clonotype turned up a few times. The chain has TRBV28 and TRBJ2-6; 9 bases match TRBD1. The V and J ends lost 6 bases and 1 base, in that order; junction bases with no gene match: 13. Germline CDR1 and CDR2: MDHEN and SYDVKM. This CDR3 spans 19 amino acids. This CDR3 is CASSPGQGYFYSGANVLTF. CDR3 bases: TGTGCCAGCAGCCCGGGACAGGGTTATTTTTATTCTGGGGCCAACGTCCTGACTTTC. The full variable domain, in which reference TRBV28 and TRBJ2-6 provide the parts outside the CDR3, is DVKVTQSSRYLVKRTGEKVFLECVQDMDHENMFWYRQDPGLGLRLIYFSYDVKMKEKGDIPEGYSVSREKKERFSLILESASTNQTSMYLCASSPGQGYFYSGANVLTFGAGSRLTVL.

This clonotype was counted many times. V is TRBV6-5 and J is TRBJ2-3, with a tentative D call TRBD1 (7 bases). The V end was cut by 4 bases, the J end by 2 bases, with 19 bases between. The CDR3 extends over 17 amino acids. CDR1 and CDR2 from the germline V gene are MNHEY and SVGAGI. The CDR3 DNA sequence: TGTGCCAGCAGTTGGGCAGGGGGAGGACTCGCCACAGATACGCAGTATTTT. Its translation: CASSWAGGGLATDTQYF.

This clonotype was observed a handful of times. This sequence joins TRBV7-9 and TRBJ2-7, with D perhaps matching TRBD2 (5 bases). V lost 1 base, J lost 2 bases, and 9 bases lay in between. CDR3 length: 14 residues. Germline V CDR1 and CDR2: SEHNR, FQNEAQ (reference sequence). The CDR3 loop is CASSLEPTTYEQYF. The CDR3 nucleotides are TGTGCCAGCAGCTTAGAACCGACTACCTACGAGCAGTACTTC. Filled out from reference TRBV7-9 and TRBJ2-7, the complete variable domain reads DTGVSQNPRHKITKRGQNVTFRCDPISEHNRLYWYRQTLGQGPEFLTYFQNEAQLEKSRLLSDRFSAERPKGSFSTLEIQRTEQGDSAMYLCASSLEPTTYEQYFGPGTRLTVT.

This clonotype has just a few counts. The chain has TRBV28 and TRBJ2-7; D possibly corresponds to TRBD2 (5 bases). The CDR3 loop spans 15 amino acids. Germline CDR1 MDHEN, CDR2 SYDVKM. Trimming left V 3 bases short and J 3 bases short, with 15 bases between. Written as DNA, the CDR3 is TGTGCCAGCAGTTTCGCCTTCCGGGAAAACTACGAGCAGTACTTC. Encoded protein: CASSFAFRENYEQYF.

The table lists this clonotype with many counts. The V and J genes are TRBV6-1 and TRBJ1-1; weak D call: TRBD1 (6 bases). With 4 bases removed from V and 7 bases from J, the gap between germline ends came to 13 bases. This CDR3 contains 13 residues. Germline V gene lookup returns CDR1 MNHNS and CDR2 SASEGT. Here the CDR3 reads CASSGRGVGEAFF. The DNA of the CDR3 is TGTGCCAGCAGTGGAAGGGGGGTTGGTGAAGCTTTCTTT.

The chain couples TRBV20-1 to TRBJ2-6; D is unclear. Germline values: CDR1 DFQATT, CDR2 SNEGSKA (reference sequence). Trimming shortened V by 0 bases and J by 0 bases, and 6 bases separated the two germline ends. This CDR3 comprises 15 residues. DNA for the CDR3: TGCAGTGCTAGAGATTTGGCCTCTGGGGCCAACGTCCTGACTTTC. It specifies CSARDLASGANVLTF.

This clonotype has at least ten counts. The chain links TRBV28 to TRBJ2-1; TRBD2 matches at 7 bases. The germline V gene has CDR1 MDHEN and CDR2 SYDVKM. CDR3 length: 16 residues. The J segment lost 0 bases and the V segment lost 1 base, leaving 3 bases of the junction unmatched. In DNA, the CDR3 is TGTGCCAGCAGTTTATATGGCGGGGGCTCCTACAATGAGCAGTTCTTC. Amino acids: CASSLYGGGSYNEQFF.

This clonotype was observed many times. The chain has TRBV7-2 and TRBJ2-5; D possibly corresponds to TRBD2 (5 bases). Germline assignment: CDR1 SGHTA and CDR2 FQGNSA. This CDR3 comprises 13 residues. The V end was cut by 8 bases, the J end by 0 bases, with 10 bases between. CDR3 sequence reads: CASGTRNQETQYF. The CDR3 DNA reads as TGTGCCAGCGGAACTAGGAACCAAGAGACCCAGTACTTC.

This clonotype was counted at least ten times. The CDR3 spells CASSWGTGDGYTF. The CDR3 nucleotides are TGTGCCAGCAGTTGGGGGACAGGCGATGGCTACACCTTC. The chain recombines TRBV12-3 or TRBV12-4 with TRBJ1-2, with 8 bases aligning to TRBD1. The length of the CDR3 is 13 residues. After removal of 4 bases from V and 6 bases from J, the junction contained 4 bases not matched to a gene.

This clonotype was seen a few times. The chain joins TRBV29-1 to TRBJ1-5, with no clear D. Germline assignment: CDR1 SQVTM and CDR2 ANQGSEA. Trimming removed 7 bases from V and 4 bases from J, with 11 bases in between. The CDR3 contains 12 residues. The CDR3 DNA reads as TGCAGCGGAGGCGAGTTAAATCAGCCCCAGCATTTT. Translated: CSGGELNQPQHF.

There are a few counts of this clonotype. The chain combines TRBV4-1 with TRBJ1-4; D might be TRBD1 (6 bases). Germline assignment: CDR1 MGHRA and CDR2 YSYEKL. The CDR3 contains 15 residues. With 6 bases removed from V and 0 bases from J, the gap between germline ends came to 11 bases. CDR3 region: CASRPTGATNEKLFF. In DNA form, the CDR3 reads TGCGCCAGCAGACCGACAGGTGCAACTAATGAAAAACTGTTTTTT.

This clonotype occurred a few times. The rearrangement links TRBV7-6 to TRBJ1-3; 7 bases align to TRBD1. This CDR3 spans 15 amino acids. V was pared by 5 bases and J by 2 bases, with 6 bases of the junction left unmatched. Germline loops: CDR1 SGHVS, CDR2 FNYEAQ. The CDR3 region has the DNA TGTGCCAGCAGCGCCCAGACAGGGACTGGAAACACCATATATTTT. This gives the protein CASSAQTGTGNTIYF.

This clonotype was counted a few times. This rearrangement joins TRBV5-1 to TRBJ1-5; 8 nucleotides match TRBD1. The germline CDR1 and CDR2 sequences are SGHRS and YFSETQ. This CDR3 comprises 16 residues. V gave up 1 base and J gave up 6 bases; unmatched junction bases: 9. DNA for the CDR3: TGCGCCAGCAGCTTGACCTTTGCAGGGGGCGGTCAGCCCCAGCATTTT. Encoded protein: CASSLTFAGGGQPQHF.

This clonotype appeared many times. The chain recombines TRBV4-2 with TRBJ2-2; D is perhaps TRBD2 (6 bases). Germline CDR1 and CDR2: LGHNA and YNFKEQ. The germline V and J ends were trimmed by 0 bases and 7 bases, with 15 bases remaining between them. CDR3 length: 16 amino acids. The CDR3 sequence: CASSQDNGGYGGELFF. The CDR3 bases are TGTGCCAGCAGCCAAGATAACGGGGGTTATGGCGGGGAGCTGTTTTTT.

The chain couples TRBV9 to TRBJ2-1; D uncertain. Trimming pared 0 bases from V and 1 base from J, leaving 8 bases between. Germline loops: CDR1 SGDLS, CDR2 YYNGEE. The CDR3 loop spans 15 amino acids. The CDR3 bases are TGTGCCAGCAGCGTAGGGACGGTATCCTACAATGAGCAGTTCTTC. This translates into CASSVGTVSYNEQFF.

V is TRBV20-1 and J is TRBJ1-1; D is ambiguous. Germline CDR1 is DFQATT and CDR2 is SNEGSKA (reference sequence). The CDR3 extends over 14 amino acids. V shed 0 bases and J shed 4 bases, with 12 bases lying between them. The CDR3 spells CSARDPRWGTEAFF. The CDR3 nucleotides read TGCAGTGCTAGAGACCCCAGATGGGGCACTGAAGCTTTCTTT.

The genes are TRBV12-3 or TRBV12-4 and TRBJ2-5; 14 nucleotides agree with TRBD2. V was clipped by 6 bases and J by 4 bases; unmatched bases: 4. The CDR3 extends over 15 amino acids. CDR3 bases: TGTGCCAGCAGCGGGACTAGCGGGAGTGGAGAGACCCAGTACTTC. Translated: CASSGTSGSGETQYF.

Many counts were recorded for this clonotype. The chain joins TRBV5-1 to TRBJ1-4; 7 bases are shared with TRBD1. Germline CDR1 reads SGHRS; CDR2 reads YFSETQ. The CDR3 is 14 residues long. The V segment lost 4 bases and the J segment 7 bases; nucleotides outside the gene matches: 7. The CDR3 reads CASSLRDSSEKLFF. In nucleotides, the CDR3 is TGCGCCAGCAGCCTGCGGGACAGTAGTGAAAAACTGTTTTTT.

This clonotype appeared a few times. J is TRBJ2-3 and V is TRBV11-1; 14 nucleotides line up with TRBD2. Trimming cost V 4 bases and J 1 base; bases outside gene matches: 7. The CDR3 contains 18 residues. Germline-derived CDR1 and CDR2 are SGHAT and FQDESV (reference sequence). CDR3 in amino acids: CASSYGLAGGSGTDTQYF. The DNA of the CDR3 is TGTGCCAGCAGCTATGGACTAGCGGGAGGTTCGGGCACAGATACGCAGTATTTT.

The gene calls are TRBV29-1 and TRBJ1-1; D is perhaps TRBD1 (5 bases). Germline V gene sequence: CDR1 SQVTM, CDR2 ANQGSEA. V lost 7 bases and J lost 2, with 14 bases in between. The CDR3 consists of 13 residues. CDR3 region: CSAHRSGNTEAFF. The CDR3 DNA is TGCAGCGCACACAGGTCGGGTAACACTGAAGCTTTCTTT.

The chain recombines TRBV20-1 with TRBJ1-1, with TRBD1 identical over 7 bases. The CDR3 has 15 residues. Trimming at V came to 0 bases and at J to 6 bases, leaving 10 bases not matched to a gene. Germline V CDR1 and CDR2: DFQATT, SNEGSKA (reference sequence). DNA for the CDR3: TGCAGTGCTAGAGACCAGGGGGGTCTCGGAGCTGAAGCTTTCTTT. Amino acid sequence: CSARDQGGLGAEAFF.

This clonotype appeared many times. This chain links TRBV7-3 with TRBJ1-2; D is perhaps TRBD1 (6 bases). The germline V gene encodes CDR1 SGHTA and CDR2 FQGTGA. The CDR3 sequence is 15 residues long. V was cut by 3 bases and J by 3 bases, with 14 bases left in between. The CDR3 bases are TGTGCCAGCAGCTTGGGAGGGGGGCCCTACTATGGCTACACCTTC. It is translated as CASSLGGGPYYGYTF.

In the case of this clonotype: The junction differs from germline at one of its ends, possibly a read error. The V gene is TRBV7-9, the J gene TRBJ2-3; 8 nucleotides align to TRBD2. Germline CDR1 and CDR2: SEHNR and FQNEAQ (reference sequence). The CDR3 runs 17 residues. The CDR3 nucleotides read TGTGCCAGCACCTTAGGAGAATCGGGGGGGCCGACAGATACGCAGTATTTT. It yields the protein CASTLGESGGPTDTQYF.

The chain uses TRBV9 and TRBJ1-2; 8 bases match TRBD1. V lost 4 bases to trimming and J lost 3 bases; unmatched junction nucleotides: 8. CDR1 SGDLS and CDR2 YYNGEE come from the germline V gene. The CDR3 extends over 15 amino acids. The CDR3 region is CASSLRQGKDYGYTF. The DNA of the CDR3 is TGTGCCAGCAGCCTAAGACAGGGGAAGGACTATGGCTACACCTTC.

This clonotype was counted between two and nine times. The gene calls are TRBV5-1 and TRBJ2-7, with 8 positions matching TRBD1. The V gene end was trimmed by 4 bases and the J gene end by 7 bases; junction bases not matched to a gene: 7. This CDR3 region has 13 residues. The germline gives CDR1 SGHRS, CDR2 YFSETQ. Here the CDR3 reads CASSPDRVREQYF. CDR3 nucleotides: TGCGCCAGCAGCCCGGACAGGGTGCGAGAGCAGTACTTC.

This clonotype turned up a few times. CDR3 sequence: CASSPGQISTDTQYF. CDR3 bases: TGCGCCAGCAGCCCAGGACAGATTAGCACAGATACGCAGTATTTT. V usage is TRBV5-1 and J usage is TRBJ2-3, with a weak D call TRBD1 (6 bases). The V gene's germline CDR1 is SGHRS and CDR2 YFSETQ. This CDR3 is built from 15 residues. Trimming left V 4 bases short and J 0 bases short, with 12 bases between.

The chain combines TRBV12-3 or TRBV12-4 with TRBJ1-4; D is unclear. With 6 bases removed from V and 8 bases from J, the gap between germline ends came to 10 bases. This CDR3 region has 12 residues. In DNA form, the CDR3 reads TGTGCCAGCAGCCGATATGAGGAAAAACTGTTTTTT. Translated, it gives CASSRYEEKLFF.

The V call is TRBV5-6, the J call TRBJ2-6; D gene unclear. V lost 2 bases, J lost 4 bases, and 4 bases lay in between. CDR1 SGHDT and CDR2 YYEEEE come from the germline V gene. The CDR3 contains 13 residues. The CDR3 reads CASSLLGANVLTF. The CDR3, as DNA: TGTGCCAGCAGCTTACTGGGGGCCAACGTCCTGACTTTC.